This T cell receptor (beta chain) was recorded in a study of control samples from healthy donors and cancer patients. V trimming: 6 bases; J trimming: 4 bases; junction bases outside the gene matches: 7. CDR1 and CDR2 from the germline V gene are SNHLY and FYNNEI. The CDR3 length is 16 residues. Method: immunoSEQ multiplex PCR; TCRdb's copy keeps in-frame clones and lacks some. This table has approximately 44,000 clones, over 65% appearing once. This clone has a single count. Material for sequencing was formalin-fixed, paraffin-embedded tissue. The chain has TRBV2 and TRBJ2-3, with 13 bases fitting TRBD2. The source is a male donor with melanoma. CDR3 nucleotide sequence: TGTGCCAGCAGGCGGACTAGCGGGAGCCCGGCAGATACGCAGTATTTT. It yields the protein CASRRTSGSPADTQYF. Variable domain in full (rest from reference TRBV2 and TRBJ2-3): EPEVTQTPSHQVTQMGQEVILRCVPISNHLYFYWYRQILGQKVEFLVSFYNNEISEKSEIFDDQFSVERPDGSNFTLKIRSTKLEDSAMYFCASRRTSGSPADTQYFGPGTRLTVL.